This TCR beta chain was documented in a study of T cell changes during pregnancy in multiple sclerosis. TCRdb's table, derived via immunoSEQ multiplex PCR, lists solely in-frame clones and lacks some. The table includes about 48,000 clones, roughly 88% detected once. Unmatched junction bases numbered 6, after V lost 1 base and J lost 3 bases. The CDR3 spans 15 residues. Germline V gene sequence: CDR1 GTSNPN, CDR2 SVGIG (reference sequence). The sample in question was CD4+ T cells from peripheral blood mononuclear cells, obtained in the second trimester of pregnancy. This TCR came from a female donor with multiple sclerosis, enrolled in a pregnancy study. The chain couples TRBV30 to TRBJ1-5, with 7 bases matching TRBD1. The CDR3 loop is CAWSAGTEANQPQHF. The CDR3 DNA sequence: TGTGCCTGGAGTGCTGGGACAGAAGCCAATCAGCCCCAGCATTTT.